This T cell receptor (beta chain) was obtained from a study of vaccination effects on CD4 cells after COVID-19. Study summary: Sample provision by two convalescent patients occurred 16 days and one week before vaccination. Regarding the study as a whole: Substantial clonal contraction characterized both infection- and vaccine-induced clones late after vaccination.

Of note for this clone: The antigen is undetermined.

The CDR3 consists of 15 residues. The germline V gene encodes CDR1 KGHSY and CDR2 FQNENV. J lost 5 bases, V lost 0 bases, and 5 bases had no gene match. Sequencing was preceded by expansion of antigen-specific CD4+ T cells with viral peptide pools in the ViraFEST assay. The culture ran for around nine days before CD4+ T cells were isolated. The person was diagnosed with PCR-confirmed SARS-CoV-2 infection between March and December 2020. The negative control culture used an HIV-1 Nef peptide pool. Clones were read by immunoSEQ multiplex PCR, and TCRdb kept only the in-frame ones, dropping some. The profile shows 60,000 to 75,000 clones, around 70% of them singletons.

This material consisted of CD4+ T cells from PBMCs cultured with HIV peptides, taken before COVID-19 vaccination. Subset of the sample: HIV-1 Nef peptide pool negative control/reference culture. The origin of this receptor is a human donor who had a prior SARS-CoV-2 infection. The V and J genes are TRBV16 and TRBJ2-3; 7 bases match TRBD1. CDR3 bases: TGTGCCAGCAGCCAATCTCGGGCAGGGGGAGATACGCAGTATTTT. The encoded protein is CASSQSRAGGDTQYF.